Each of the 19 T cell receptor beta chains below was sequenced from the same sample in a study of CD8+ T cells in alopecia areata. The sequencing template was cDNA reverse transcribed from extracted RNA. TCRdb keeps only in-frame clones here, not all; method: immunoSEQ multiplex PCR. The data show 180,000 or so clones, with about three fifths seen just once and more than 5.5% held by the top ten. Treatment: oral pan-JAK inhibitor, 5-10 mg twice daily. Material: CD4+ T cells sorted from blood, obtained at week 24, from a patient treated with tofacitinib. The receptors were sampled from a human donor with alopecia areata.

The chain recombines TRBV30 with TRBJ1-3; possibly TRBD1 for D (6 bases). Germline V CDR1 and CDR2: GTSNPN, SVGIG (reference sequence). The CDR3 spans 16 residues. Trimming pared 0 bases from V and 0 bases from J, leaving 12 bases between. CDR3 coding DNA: TGTGCCTGGAGTGTATCCACAGGGACCTCTGGAAACACCATATATTTT. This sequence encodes CAWSVSTGTSGNTIYF.

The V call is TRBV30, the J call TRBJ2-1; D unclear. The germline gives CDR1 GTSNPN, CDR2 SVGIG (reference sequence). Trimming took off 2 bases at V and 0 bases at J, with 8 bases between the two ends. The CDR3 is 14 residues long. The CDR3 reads CAWSLVGSYNEQFF. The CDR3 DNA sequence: TGTGCCTGGAGTCTTGTGGGCTCCTACAATGAGCAGTTCTTC.

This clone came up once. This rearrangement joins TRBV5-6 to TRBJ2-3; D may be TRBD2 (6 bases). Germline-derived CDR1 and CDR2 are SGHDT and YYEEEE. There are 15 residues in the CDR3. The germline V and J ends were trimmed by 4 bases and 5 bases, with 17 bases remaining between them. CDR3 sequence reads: CASSPGTWGVDTQYF. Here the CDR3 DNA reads TGTGCCAGCAGCCCCGGGACTTGGGGGGTAGATACGCAGTATTTT.

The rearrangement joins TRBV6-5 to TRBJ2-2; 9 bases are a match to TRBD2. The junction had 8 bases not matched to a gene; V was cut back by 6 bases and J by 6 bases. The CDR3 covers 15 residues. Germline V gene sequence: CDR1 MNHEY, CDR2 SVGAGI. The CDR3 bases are TGTGCCAGCAGCCCGTTGCGCGGGGGGGCCGGGGAGCTGTTTTTT. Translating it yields CASSPLRGGAGELFF.

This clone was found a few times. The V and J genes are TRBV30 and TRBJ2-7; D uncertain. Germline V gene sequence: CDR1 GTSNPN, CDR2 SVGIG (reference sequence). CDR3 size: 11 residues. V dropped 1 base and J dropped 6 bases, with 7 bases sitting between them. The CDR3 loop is CAWSASREQYF. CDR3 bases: TGTGCCTGGAGTGCCTCGCGCGAGCAGTACTTC.

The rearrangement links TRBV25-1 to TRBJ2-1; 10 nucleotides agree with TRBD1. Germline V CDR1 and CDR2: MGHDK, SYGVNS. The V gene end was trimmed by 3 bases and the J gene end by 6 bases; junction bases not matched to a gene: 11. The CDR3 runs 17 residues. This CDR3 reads CASSDLRGQGLLNEQFF. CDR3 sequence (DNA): TGTGCCAGCAGTGATTTAAGGGGACAGGGGCTTCTCAATGAGCAGTTCTTC.

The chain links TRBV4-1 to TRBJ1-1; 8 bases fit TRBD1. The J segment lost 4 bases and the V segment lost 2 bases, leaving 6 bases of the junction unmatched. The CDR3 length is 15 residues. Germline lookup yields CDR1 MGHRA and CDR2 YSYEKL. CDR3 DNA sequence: TGCGCCAGCAGCCAACCGGGACAGGCTTCCACTGAAGCTTTCTTT. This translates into CASSQPGQASTEAFF.

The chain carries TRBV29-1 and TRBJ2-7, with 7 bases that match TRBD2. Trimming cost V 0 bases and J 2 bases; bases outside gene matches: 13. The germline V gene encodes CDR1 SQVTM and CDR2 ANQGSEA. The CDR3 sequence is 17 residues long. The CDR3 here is CSVEEATGLTDTYEQYF. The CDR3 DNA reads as TGCAGCGTTGAAGAGGCCACGGGACTAACAGACACCTACGAGCAGTACTTC.

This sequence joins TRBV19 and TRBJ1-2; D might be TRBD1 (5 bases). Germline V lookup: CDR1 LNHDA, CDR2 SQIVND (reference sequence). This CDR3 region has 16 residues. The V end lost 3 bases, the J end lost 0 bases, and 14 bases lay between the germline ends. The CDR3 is CASSIGRDRPNYGYTF. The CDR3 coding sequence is TGTGCCAGTAGTATCGGCCGCGACAGACCTAACTATGGCTACACCTTC. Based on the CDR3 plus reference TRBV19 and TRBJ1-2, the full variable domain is DGGITQSPKYLFRKEGQNVTLSCEQNLNHDAMYWYRQDPGQGLRLIYYSQIVNDFQKGDIAEGYSVSREKKESFPLTVTSAQKNPTAFYLCASSIGRDRPNYGYTFGSGTRLTVV.

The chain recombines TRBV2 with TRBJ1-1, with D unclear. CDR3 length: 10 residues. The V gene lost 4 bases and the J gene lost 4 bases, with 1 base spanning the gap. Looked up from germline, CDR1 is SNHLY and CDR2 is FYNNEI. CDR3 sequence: CASSVTEAFF. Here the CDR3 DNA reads TGTGCCAGCAGTGTCACTGAAGCTTTCTTT.

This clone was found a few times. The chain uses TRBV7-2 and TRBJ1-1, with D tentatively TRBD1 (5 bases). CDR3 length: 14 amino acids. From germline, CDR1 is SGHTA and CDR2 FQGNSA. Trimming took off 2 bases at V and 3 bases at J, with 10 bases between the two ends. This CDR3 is CASSLRPGDTEAFF. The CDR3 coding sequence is TGTGCCAGCAGCTTAAGGCCGGGGGACACTGAAGCTTTCTTT.

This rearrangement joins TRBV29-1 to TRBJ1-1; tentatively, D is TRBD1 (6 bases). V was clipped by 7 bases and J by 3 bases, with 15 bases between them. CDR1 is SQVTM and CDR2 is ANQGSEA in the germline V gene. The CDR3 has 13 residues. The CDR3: CSGSYREDTEAFF. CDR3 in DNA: TGCAGCGGCTCGTACAGGGAGGACACTGAAGCTTTCTTT.

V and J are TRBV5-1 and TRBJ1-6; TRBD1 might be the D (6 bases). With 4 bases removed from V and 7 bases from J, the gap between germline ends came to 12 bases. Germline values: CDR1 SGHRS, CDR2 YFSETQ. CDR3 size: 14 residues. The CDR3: CASSRWTENSPLHF. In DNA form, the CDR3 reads TGCGCCAGCAGCCGCTGGACAGAGAATTCACCCCTCCACTTT.

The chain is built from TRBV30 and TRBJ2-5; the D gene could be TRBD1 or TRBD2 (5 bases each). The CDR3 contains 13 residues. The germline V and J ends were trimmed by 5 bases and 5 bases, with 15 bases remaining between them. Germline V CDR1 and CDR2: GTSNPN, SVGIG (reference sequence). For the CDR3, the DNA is TGTGCCTGGGCCCAGGGAGTTGACGAGACCCAGTACTTC. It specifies CAWAQGVDETQYF.

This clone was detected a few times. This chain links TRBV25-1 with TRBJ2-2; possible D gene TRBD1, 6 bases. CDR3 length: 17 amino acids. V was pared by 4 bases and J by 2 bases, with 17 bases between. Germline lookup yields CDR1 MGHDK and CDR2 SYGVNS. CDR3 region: CASSAIVGRGNTGELFF. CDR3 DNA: TGTGCCAGCAGTGCGATCGTAGGCAGGGGTAACACCGGGGAGCTGTTTTTT.

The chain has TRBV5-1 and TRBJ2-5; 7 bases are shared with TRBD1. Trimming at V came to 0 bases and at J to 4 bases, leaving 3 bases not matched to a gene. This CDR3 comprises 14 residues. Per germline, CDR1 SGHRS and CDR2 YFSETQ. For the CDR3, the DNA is TGCGCCAGCAGCTTGGTTCACAGGGGAGAGACCCAGTACTTC. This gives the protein CASSLVHRGETQYF.

Written as DNA, the CDR3 is TGTGCCAGCAGCTTAGCCGTGTACCCGACCGAAAAACTGTTTTTT. Protein product: CASSLAVYPTEKLFF. The chain combines TRBV7-2 with TRBJ1-4; D is uncertain. CDR3 length: 15 residues. CDR1 is SGHTA and CDR2 is FQGNSA in the germline V gene. V was cut by 0 bases and J by 8 bases, with 13 bases left in between.

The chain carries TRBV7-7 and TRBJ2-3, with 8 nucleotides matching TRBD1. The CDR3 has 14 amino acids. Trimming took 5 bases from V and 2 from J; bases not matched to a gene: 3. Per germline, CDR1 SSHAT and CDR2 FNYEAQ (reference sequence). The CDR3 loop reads CASSRTGTTDTQYF. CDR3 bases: TGTGCCAGCAGCCGGACAGGGACCACAGATACGCAGTATTTT. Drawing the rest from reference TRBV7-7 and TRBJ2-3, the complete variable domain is GAGVSQSPRYKVTKRGQDVTLRCDPISSHATLYWYQQALGQGPEFLTYFNYEAQPDKSGLPSDRFSAERPEGSISTLTIQRTEQRDSAMYRCASSRTGTTDTQYFGPGTRLTVL.

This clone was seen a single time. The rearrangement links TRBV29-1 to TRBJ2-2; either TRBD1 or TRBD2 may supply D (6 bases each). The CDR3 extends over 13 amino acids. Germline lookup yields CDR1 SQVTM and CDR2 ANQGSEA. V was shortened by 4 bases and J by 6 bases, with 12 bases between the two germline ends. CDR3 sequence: CSVVPGGSGELFF. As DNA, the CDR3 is TGCAGCGTTGTTCCCGGGGGCTCCGGGGAGCTGTTTTTT.